This record covers a single T cell receptor beta chain. No antigen is known for it. Base qualities are not at hand, and no much larger clone is one base apart. CDR1 and CDR2, per the germline V gene, are SGDLS and YYNGEE. Taken from cysteine to phenylalanine, the CDR3 has 15 residues. Only the CDR3 DNA stays, 45 bases, in frame from base 1. V is pruned by 0 bases and J by 3 bases, leaving 6 bases of the junction without a gene match. This sample was taken from a study of technical replicates of blood from a few donors (TCRdb year 2017). Library preparation employed the immunoSEQ multiplex PCR assay. The immuneACCESS repertoire file appears here via TCRdb, limited to in-frame rearrangements. These files lack a portion of the clones; in checked studies, under half of the deficit traces to unresolved V genes, and the cause of the others is not known. Counted in this sample were under 50,000 clones; approximately 96% of them appeared once. Less than 0.45% of the sample rests with the top ten.

The rearrangement combines TRBV9 with TRBJ2-7, and TRBD1 aligns with 7 junction nucleotides. The source material was T cells isolated from PBMCs. The TCR comes from a human donor in good health. The CDR3 protein is CASSVAPGQYYEQYF. Read as DNA, the sequence is TGTGCCAGCAGCGTAGCCCCGGGACAGTACTACGAGCAGTACTTC.